This is a list of T cell receptor beta chains from one sample in a study of tumor and adjacent non-tumor tissue in lung cancer. TCRdb recomputed calls from the multiplex PCR reads with MiXCR, one row per CDR3 protein. The table lists around 40,000 distinct CDR3 sequences, approximately 57% of them singletons. The sample was distant non-tumor lung tissue. Receptors were obtained from a man in his fifties with non-small cell lung cancer. The CDR3 runs from the conserved cysteine through the conserved F or W. The D gene is left open where the match is weak. For some rows the clone size is stated as once, few or many, or as a class when expanded; others skip it.

v_call	d_call	clone_size	j_call	cdr3_nt	cdr3_aa
TRBV5-8	.	medium-sized	TRBJ2-2	TGTGCCAGCACCGGGACACTGAACACCGGGGAGCTGTTTTTT	CASTGTLNTGELFF
TRBV2	.	.	TRBJ2-1	TGTGCCAACAGTGTTGGGACTGCCGTTAGCAATGAGCAGTTCTTC	CANSVGTAVSNEQFF
TRBV6-5	.	.	TRBJ2-2	TGTACCGGCAGTTACACGACGTCGGGGGAACTGTTTTTT	CTGSYTTSGELFF
TRBV14	TRBD2	.	TRBJ2-4	TGTGCCATCAGCCAGACTAGCGGGCTAGCCAAAAACATTCAGTACTTC	CAISQTSGLAKNIQYF
TRBV12-3/TRBV12-4	.	many	TRBJ2-1	TGTGCCAGCAGGACACCCTACAATGAGCAGTTCTTC	CASRTPYNEQFF
TRBV7-8	TRBD1	.	TRBJ1-2	TGTGTCAGCGGCTCCGGGACAGTCGGCGGCTACACCTTC	CVSGSGTVGGYTF
TRBV4-2	.	once	TRBJ1-1	TGTGCCAGCAGCCAAGTATTGCTTATGAACACTGAAGTTTTCTTT	CASSQVLLMNTEVFF
TRBV11-1	TRBD1	.	TRBJ2-2	TGTGCCAGCAGCATAAGACAGGGGTCACAAACCGGGGAGCTGTTTTTT	CASSIRQGSQTGELFF
TRBV6-6	TRBD1	.	TRBJ2-7	TGTGCCAGCAGTACCTCCGGGACAGGGGGGTACGAGCAGTACTTC	CASSTSGTGGYEQYF
TRBV24-1	TRBD1	.	TRBJ1-2	TGTGCCACCCGGGGACAGGAGATTCACGACTACACCTTC	CATRGQEIHDYTF
TRBV20-1	TRBD2	.	TRBJ2-2	TGCAGTGCTAAGCCGGGGGGGTTCACCGGGGAGCTGTTTTTT	CSAKPGGFTGELFF
TRBV12-3/TRBV12-4	TRBD2	many	TRBJ2-3	TGTGCCAGCAGTTTAGGGGAGGGCGGGGGGGCCACAGATACGCAGTATTTT	CASSLGEGGGATDTQYF
TRBV29-1	.	.	TRBJ2-7	TGCAGCGCTGGGGACTGGCACTACGAGCAGTACTTC	CSAGDWHYEQYF
TRBV18	.	.	TRBJ2-7	TGTGCCAGCTTGTCCGGGACATCAGCCTACGAGCAGTACTTC	CASLSGTSAYEQYF
TRBV7-9	.	once	TRBJ2-7	TGTGCCAGCAGCTCCGGTTGGACTCACCTCTCCTACGAGCAGTACTTC	CASSSGWTHLSYEQYF
TRBV7-9	TRBD2	.	TRBJ2-5	TGTGCCAGCAGCAGTACCCGGGCTAGCGGGGGGCCGGTACAGGAGACCCAGTACTTC	CASSSTRASGGPVQETQYF
TRBV6-5	.	.	TRBJ2-3	TGTGCCAGCAGTTTAACAGGCACAGATACGCATTATTTT	CASSLTGTDTHYF
TRBV5-5	TRBD2	many	TRBJ2-6	TGTGCCAGCACCATGGGACTAGCGGGGAGCTCTGGGGCCAACGTCCTGACTTTC	CASTMGLAGSSGANVLTF
TRBV10-2	.	few	TRBJ2-7	TGCACCAGCAGTGATGGGCAGGGATGGGACGAGCAGTACTTC	CTSSDGQGWDEQYF
TRBV28	.	many	TRBJ2-5	TGTGCCAGCAGTCCCAGGGACATCACAGGGACCCAGTACTTC	CASSPRDITGTQYF
TRBV4-2	TRBD2	many	TRBJ2-1	TGTGCCAGCAGCCAAATGGCTAGCGGGAGCTCCTACAATGAGCAGTTCTTC	CASSQMASGSSYNEQFF
TRBV12-3/TRBV12-4	.	.	TRBJ2-5	TGTGCTAGCAGTCCTAGACACCCGGGGACCCAGTACTTC	CASSPRHPGTQYF
TRBV2	.	few	TRBJ2-3	TGTGCCAGCAGGCGGTTACAGGCTAGCACAGATACGCAGTATTTT	CASRRLQASTDTQYF
TRBV5-4	TRBD2	.	TRBJ2-7	TGTGCCAGCAGCCGATTGGAAATAGCGGGGAGCTCCTATGAGCAGTGCTTC	CASSRLEIAGSSYEQCF
TRBV5-4	.	.	TRBJ2-5	TGTGCCAGCATCTTCGCAGGTGGGGAGACACAGTACTTC	CASIFAGGETQYF
TRBV6-5	.	.	TRBJ1-5	TGTGCCAGCAATTACTCGACGGGTTCAGATCAGCCCCAACATTTT	CASNYSTGSDQPQHF
TRBV11-2	TRBD2	.	TRBJ2-7	TGTGCCAGCAGGCCTGGACTAGCGGGAGATATTTTCTCCTACGGGCAGTACTTC	CASRPGLAGDIFSYGQYF
TRBV10-2	.	.	TRBJ1-3	TGCGCCAGCGGGAAGGGCTACTCTGGAAACACCATATATTTT	CASGKGYSGNTIYF
TRBV29-1	TRBD2	.	TRBJ2-2	TGCGGCGTCCAGGGTCCCGACGCGGGGGAACTGCTTTTT	CGVQGPDAGELLF
TRBV29-1	TRBD2	.	TRBJ2-5	TGCAGCGTGTGGCTAGCGGAAGAAGAAGAGACCCAGTACTTC	CSVWLAEEEETQYF
TRBV14	TRBD1	many	TRBJ2-5	TGTGCCAGCAGCCAAAACAGGGGGCAAGAGACCCAGTACTTC	CASSQNRGQETQYF
TRBV6-6	.	.	TRBJ2-2	TGTACCAGCAGTATAAACACCAGAGAGCTGTTTTTT	CTSSINTRELFF
TRBV5-4	.	many	TRBJ2-2	TGTGCCAGCACCTCTATGGACAGAAACACCGGGGAGCTGTTTTTT	CASTSMDRNTGELFF
TRBV5-1	TRBD2	.	TRBJ2-5	TGCGCCAGCAGCTTGGCCGGTAGCGGGAGAAGTCAGTACTTC	CASSLAGSGRSQYF
TRBV28	TRBD2	.	TRBJ2-2	TGTGCCAGCAGTTTCCTAGCGGGAGCCGGGGAGCTGTTTTTT	CASSFLAGAGELFF
TRBV5-6	TRBD2	many	TRBJ2-5	TGTGCCAGCAGCTCACTAGCGGACAGAGAAGAGACCCAGTACTTC	CASSSLADREETQYF
TRBV4-2	.	.	TRBJ1-3	TGTGCCAGCAGCCAGGATGAGAACACCATATATTTT	CASSQDENTIYF
TRBV20-1	TRBD1	.	TRBJ1-5	TGCAGTGCTAACTCCCGGACAGGGGGACGTAGCAATCAGCCCCAGCATTTT	CSANSRTGGRSNQPQHF
TRBV11-1	.	.	TRBJ2-7	TGTGTCAGCAGTTTATCAGGACTCTTGGTGCAGTACTTC	CVSSLSGLLVQYF
TRBV7-8	.	few	TRBJ2-5	TGTGCCAGCTCCCGGGGTCATGAGACCCAGTACTTC	CASSRGHETQYF
TRBV6-5	TRBD1	.	TRBJ2-2	TGTGCCAGCAGTTACCAACTCCCTCAACAGGGGAACACTGTGGAGCTGTTTTTT	CASSYQLPQQGNTVELFF
TRBV28	.	many	TRBJ1-1	TGTGCCAGCAGTCCCCGCCGACGGGGTGAAGCTTTCTTT	CASSPRRRGEAFF
TRBV5-4	.	.	TRBJ1-1	TGTGCCAGCAGCCCGGACCAGAACAGTGAAGCCTTCTTT	CASSPDQNSEAFF
TRBV6-2/TRBV6-3	.	medium-sized	TRBJ2-1	TGTGCCAGCAGTTCCCAGGGCCGGCCGTTCTTC	CASSSQGRPFF
TRBV10-3	TRBD1	.	TRBJ1-1	TGTTCCATCAGTGTAGACAGGGGGAACACTGAAACTTTCTTT	CSISVDRGNTETFF
TRBV28	.	many	TRBJ1-2	TGTGCCAGCAATCGGACCCCTAACTATGGCTACACCTTC	CASNRTPNYGYTF
TRBV11-3	TRBD1	.	TRBJ2-7	TGTGCCAGCCGCCCGGGACAGGGACTACTCTACGGGCAGCACTTC	CASRPGQGLLYGQHF
TRBV6-5	TRBD1	.	TRBJ2-2	TGTGCCAGCAGTAAAGCCAGGGGGCAGGTCGGGGAGCTGTTTTTT	CASSKARGQVGELFF
TRBV30	.	many	TRBJ1-5	TGTGCCTGGAGCGGACAGTACAATCAGCCCCAGCATTTT	CAWSGQYNQPQHF
TRBV5-4	.	.	TRBJ2-7	TGTGCCAGCGACTCTGGGACTGTCGCGTACGAGCAGTACTTC	CASDSGTVAYEQYF
TRBV24-1	.	.	TRBJ1-5	TGTGCCACCAGTGATGCTACGACCTCCACAGATACGCAGCATTTT	CATSDATTSTDTQHF
TRBV6-6	.	.	TRBJ2-7	TGTGCCAGCAGTTACTCGGAAAGGACTCAATCCCACGACCAGTACTTC	CASSYSERTQSHDQYF
TRBV6-1	.	.	TRBJ2-5	TGTGCCAGCAGCCCGGACCAGGCAAGGGAGACCCAGTACTTC	CASSPDQARETQYF